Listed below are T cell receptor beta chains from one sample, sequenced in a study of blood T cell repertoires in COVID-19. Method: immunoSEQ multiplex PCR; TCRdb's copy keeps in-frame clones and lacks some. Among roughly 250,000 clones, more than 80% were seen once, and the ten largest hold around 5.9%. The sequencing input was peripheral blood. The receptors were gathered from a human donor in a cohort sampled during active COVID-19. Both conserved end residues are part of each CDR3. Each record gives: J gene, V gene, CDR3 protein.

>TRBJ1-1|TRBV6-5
CASRRQEEAFF
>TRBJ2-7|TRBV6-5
CASSLNRDTEQYF
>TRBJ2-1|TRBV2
CASSKSSGGHNEQFF
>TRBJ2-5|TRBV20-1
CSASLSSGGRETQYF
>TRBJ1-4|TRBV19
CASSIQGQGKLFF
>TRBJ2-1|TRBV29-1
CSVESRRKDGEFF
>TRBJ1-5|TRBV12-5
CASGLVRGGTEVNQPQHF
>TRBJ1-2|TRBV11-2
CASSLTPDSFYTF
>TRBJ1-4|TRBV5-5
CASSLGQVNEKLFF
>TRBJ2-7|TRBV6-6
CASSAGTGGSYEQYF
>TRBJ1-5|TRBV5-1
CASSLGGDGPQHF
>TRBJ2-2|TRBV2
CASSEASGTTGELFF
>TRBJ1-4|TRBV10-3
CAISSTGGVDGEKLFF
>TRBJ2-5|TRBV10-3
CATGTIQETQYF
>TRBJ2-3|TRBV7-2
CASCPSGSTDTQYF
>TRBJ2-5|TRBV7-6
CASSFLGSGPMYGTQYF
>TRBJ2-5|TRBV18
CASSPQPEGETQYF
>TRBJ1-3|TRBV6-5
CASRAGRQNGNTIYF
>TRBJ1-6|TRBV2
CASSDQGLDSPLHF
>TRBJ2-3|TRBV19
CASKREPADTQYF
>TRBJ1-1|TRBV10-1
CASSDTDTEAFF
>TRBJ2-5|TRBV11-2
CASSFSGRTETQYF
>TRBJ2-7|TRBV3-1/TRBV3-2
CASSQGDRGGYEQYF
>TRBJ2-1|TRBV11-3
CASSFTLAGSYNEQFF
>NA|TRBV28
CASTPPGTKLDGNTIYF
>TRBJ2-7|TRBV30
CAWSHGTGGEQYF
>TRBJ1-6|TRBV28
CASSLVLTDSPLHF
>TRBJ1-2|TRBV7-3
CASSLGPGKDYGYTF